Shown below are 25 T cell receptor beta chains from a single sample sequenced in a study of blood T cell repertoires in COVID-19. TCRdb's copy holds only in-frame clones and misses some; the assay was immunoSEQ multiplex PCR. The table shows about 63,000 clones, with around three quarters occurring only once. The sequencing sample was made of peripheral blood. These receptors all stem from a human donor in a cohort sampled during active COVID-19.

The chain joins TRBV19 to TRBJ1-1; D is perhaps TRBD1 (5 bases). Germline loops: CDR1 LNHDA, CDR2 SQIVND (reference sequence). The CDR3 is made up of 13 amino acids. Trimming left V 10 bases short and J 0 bases short, with 12 bases between. In nucleotides, the CDR3 is TGTGCCACCGCACGGGACTTGAACACTGAAGCTTTCTTT. It translates to CATARDLNTEAFF.

The CDR3 loop reads CASSFRGRDLRSGANVLTF. The CDR3 DNA follows: TGTGCCAGCAGTTTCCGGGGGAGGGACTTACGCTCTGGGGCCAACGTCCTGACTTTC. The V call is TRBV27, the J call TRBJ2-6; 7 bases line up with TRBD2. The junction had 11 bases not matched to a gene; V was cut back by 3 bases and J by 0 bases. CDR3 length: 19 residues. Germline V gives CDR1 MNHEY, CDR2 SMNVEV (reference sequence).

V and J are TRBV18 and TRBJ2-7; 9 bases agree with TRBD1. CDR1 is KGHSH and CDR2 is LQKENI in the germline V gene. V shed 8 bases, J shed 3 bases, and the junction held 8 bases outside the gene matches. This CDR3 has 14 amino acids. The CDR3: CASATGGGFYEQYF. The CDR3 coding sequence is TGTGCCAGCGCAACAGGGGGCGGCTTCTACGAGCAGTACTTC.

The chain carries TRBV25-1 and TRBJ2-5, with TRBD1 identical over 7 bases. Trimming took 5 bases from V and 3 from J; bases not matched to a gene: 9. The CDR3 totals 15 residues. Looked up from germline, CDR1 is MGHDK and CDR2 is SYGVNS. The CDR3 sequence is CASSRTTGTEETQYF. The CDR3 nucleotides read TGTGCCAGCAGTCGCACGACGGGGACAGAAGAGACCCAGTACTTC.

This chain joins TRBV27 and TRBJ2-3, with D maybe TRBD2 (6 bases). CDR1 MNHEY and CDR2 SMNVEV come from the germline V gene (reference sequence). The CDR3 is 15 amino acids. The germline V and J ends were trimmed by 4 bases and 4 bases, with 15 bases remaining between them. The CDR3 region has the DNA TGTGCCAGCAGTTCATGGAGCGGAGGGTCAGATACGCAGTATTTT. It yields the protein CASSSWSGGSDTQYF.

The chain has TRBV5-1 and TRBJ2-3; D gene ambiguous. The V end was cut by 0 bases, the J end by 6 bases, with 5 bases between. This CDR3 has 12 residues. CDR1 is SGHRS and CDR2 is YFSETQ in the germline V gene. In DNA form, the CDR3 reads TGCGCCAGCAGCTTGGCCTCGGATACGCAGTATTTT. This gives the protein CASSLASDTQYF.

The chain is built from TRBV3-1 (or the pseudogene TRBV3-2) and TRBJ2-5; 9 bases map to TRBD2. The V gene's germline CDR1 is LGHDT and CDR2 YNNKEL (reference sequence). V lost 3 bases, J lost 5 bases, and 10 bases stayed unmatched. CDR3 length equals 16 residues. The CDR3 DNA sequence: TGTGCCAGCAGCCAGCCGGGTGCGGGAGGGGGGGAGACCCAGTACTTC. It translates to CASSQPGAGGGETQYF.

This chain uses TRBV5-1 with TRBJ1-6; D is undetermined. The V end lost 4 bases, the J end lost 7 bases, and 12 bases lay between the germline ends. The germline CDR1 and CDR2 sequences are SGHRS and YFSETQ. The CDR3 is 14 amino acids. The CDR3 here is CASSPDGGNSPLHF. CDR3 coding DNA: TGCGCCAGCAGCCCCGACGGAGGAAATTCACCCCTCCACTTT.

J is TRBJ2-3 and V is TRBV7-3; 9 nucleotides match TRBD2. The ends lost 1 base at V and 5 bases at J; junction bases unmatched: 10. This CDR3 has 17 amino acids. Germline CDR1 SGHTA, CDR2 FQGTGA. The CDR3 region is CASSLRGSGSLGDTQYF. CDR3 bases: TGTGCCAGCAGCTTAAGGGGTAGCGGGAGCCTGGGAGATACGCAGTATTTT.

DNA for the CDR3: TGTGCCACCAGTGAAGCCGGGACAGGGGGTAACAATGAGCAGTTCTTC. It encodes CATSEAGTGGNNEQFF. The chain is built from TRBV24-1 and TRBJ2-1; 11 bases are shared with TRBD1. Germline-derived CDR1 and CDR2 are KGHDR and SFDVKD. This CDR3 region has 16 residues. Germline trimming cut 4 bases from V and 5 bases from J; bases unmatched to any gene: 6.

This clone came up once. The V and J genes are TRBV11-2 and TRBJ2-5; 7 nucleotides align to TRBD1. Trimming removed 6 bases from V and 2 bases from J; junction bases left unmatched: 9. The CDR3 spans 15 residues. Germline lookup yields CDR1 SGHAT and CDR2 FQNNGV. CDR3 sequence reads: CASRRVGQTQETQYF. For the CDR3, the DNA is TGTGCCAGCAGACGAGTGGGACAGACACAAGAGACCCAGTACTTC. Together with reference TRBV11-2 and TRBJ2-5, the CDR3 gives the full variable domain: EAGVAQSPRYKIIEKRQSVAFWCNPISGHATLYWYQQILGQGPKLLIQFQNNGVVDDSQLPKDRFSAERLKGVDSTLKIQPAKLEDSAVYLCASRRVGQTQETQYFGPGTRLLVL.

This clone has only one observation. V and J are TRBV10-3 and TRBJ2-1; 9 bases are a match to TRBD2. There are 13 residues in the CDR3. In germline, CDR1 is ENHRY, CDR2 SYGVKD. Trimming cost V 11 bases and J 2 bases; bases outside gene matches: 4. This chain's CDR3 is CALSGGTYNEQFF. CDR3 sequence (DNA): TGTGCCCTAAGCGGGGGGACCTACAATGAGCAGTTCTTC.

This clone is a singleton in its sample. The V call is TRBV27, the J call TRBJ2-3, with D perhaps matching TRBD1 (5 bases). This CDR3 contains 15 residues. Germline V CDR1 and CDR2: MNHEY, SMNVEV (reference sequence). Between the trimmed V and J ends, which lost 6 bases and 2 bases, there was a span of 15 bases. The chain's CDR3 is CASSHSTGFTDTQYF. In DNA form, the CDR3 reads TGTGCCAGCAGCCACTCTACAGGTTTCACAGATACGCAGTATTTT.

This clone was seen many times. The chain employs TRBV24-1 and TRBJ1-2; 7 nucleotides align to TRBD1. This CDR3 spans 12 amino acids. V trimming: 9 bases; J trimming: 7 bases; junction bases outside the gene matches: 7. Germline V gene data show CDR1 as KGHDR and CDR2 as SFDVKD. CDR3 in DNA: TGTGCCACCTCCACCAGGGGGTTTGGCTACACCTTC. Translation gives CATSTRGFGYTF.

The chain carries TRBV5-6 and TRBJ1-5; the D gene is possibly TRBD1 (6 bases). The V gene lost 4 bases and the J gene lost 7 bases, with 15 bases spanning the gap. The germline CDR1 and CDR2 sequences are SGHDT and YYEEEE. The CDR3 runs 14 residues. The CDR3 region is CASSHGTIFQPQHF. The CDR3 nucleotides are TGTGCCAGCAGCCACGGGACAATCTTCCAGCCCCAGCATTTT.

The V gene is TRBV28, the J gene TRBJ1-4, with D possibly TRBD1 on 6 matching bases. V was shortened by 6 bases and J by 7 bases, with 12 bases between the two germline ends. Germline V gene data show CDR1 as MDHEN and CDR2 as SYDVKM. The CDR3 is 13 residues long. CDR3 region: CASRGTRGEKLFF. In DNA, the CDR3 is TGTGCCAGCAGGGGGACAAGGGGTGAAAAACTGTTTTTT.

The rearrangement uses TRBV5-5 and TRBJ1-5, with 8 bases fitting TRBD1. Germline-derived CDR1 and CDR2 are SGHKS and YYEKEE (reference sequence). J lost 5 bases, V lost 4 bases, and 2 bases had no gene match. The CDR3 sequence is 13 residues long. Written as DNA, the CDR3 is TGTGCCAGCAGCGAGACAGGGGATCAGCCCCAGCATTTT. It encodes CASSETGDQPQHF.

The chain employs TRBV25-1 and TRBJ1-2, with TRBD1 matching 8 bases. With V trimmed by 4 bases and J by 5 bases, 6 bases remained unmatched. From germline, CDR1 is MGHDK and CDR2 SYGVNS. This CDR3 is built from 14 residues. The CDR3 loop reads CASSVGQEIYGYTF. The CDR3 bases are TGTGCCAGCAGTGTGGGACAGGAGATATATGGCTACACCTTC.

The V and J genes are TRBV7-3 and TRBJ2-3; D may be TRBD1 (6 bases). The CDR3 spans 13 residues. Germline V gene sequence: CDR1 SGHTA, CDR2 FQGTGA. V was shortened by 4 bases and J by 9 bases, with 14 bases between the two germline ends. CDR3 DNA sequence: TGTGCCAGCAGCTCCACCCCCCAGGGGACGCAGTATTTT. Translating gives CASSSTPQGTQYF.

The gene calls are TRBV7-3 and TRBJ2-1, with 7 bases lining up with TRBD2. The V gene's germline CDR1 is SGHTA and CDR2 FQGTGA. The CDR3 is 16 amino acids. Trimming took 5 bases from V and 0 from J; bases not matched to a gene: 7. CDR3 in amino acids: CASSMTASGSYNEQFF. For the CDR3, the DNA is TGTGCCAGCAGCATGACCGCTAGCGGCTCCTACAATGAGCAGTTCTTC.

This clone was seen once. For the CDR3, the DNA is TGTGCCACCAGCAGGGAGCGAGACAGGGCCTACGAGCAGTACTTC. This encodes CATSRERDRAYEQYF. This chain joins TRBV15 and TRBJ2-7; 7 bases agree with TRBD1. Germline CDR1 is LNHNV and CDR2 is YYDKDF (reference sequence). This CDR3 comprises 15 residues. Trimming removed 3 bases from V and 2 bases from J; junction bases left unmatched: 7.

The chain employs TRBV30 and TRBJ1-3, with TRBD1 matching 7 bases. The germline V gene encodes CDR1 GTSNPN and CDR2 SVGIG (reference sequence). The junction had 4 bases not matched to a gene; V was cut back by 0 bases and J by 5 bases. The CDR3 has 14 residues. CDR3 nucleotide sequence: TGTGCCTGGAGTGTCCGACAGGGAAGAAACACCATATATTTT. This gives the protein CAWSVRQGRNTIYF. The full variable domain, in which reference TRBV30 and TRBJ1-3 provide the parts outside the CDR3, is SQTIHQWPATLVQPVGSPLSLECTVEGTSNPNLYWYRQAAGRGLQLLFYSVGIGQISSEVPQNLSASRPQDRQFILSSKKLLLSDSGFYLCAWSVRQGRNTIYFGEGSWLTVV.

The chain combines TRBV14 with TRBJ2-5; D gene uncertain. CDR3 length: 13 amino acids. Germline V gives CDR1 SGHDN, CDR2 FVKESK. Trimming pared 1 base from V and 5 bases from J, leaving 8 bases between. The CDR3 nucleotides are TGTGCCAGCAGCCAAGGGCTCAGGGAGACCCAGTACTTC. Translation: CASSQGLRETQYF.

As concerns this clone: Other nucleotide sequences from this sample produce the same CDR3. This sequence joins TRBV5-1 and TRBJ2-3; 8 positions match TRBD1. Per the germline V gene, CDR1 is SGHRS and CDR2 is YFSETQ. J lost 0 bases, V lost 3 bases, and 3 bases had no gene match. The CDR3 totals 15 residues. The CDR3 loop is CASSSTGASTDTQYF. The DNA of the CDR3 is TGCGCCAGCAGCTCGACAGGGGCGAGCACAGATACGCAGTATTTT.

This sequence joins TRBV11-1 and TRBJ2-5; D perhaps matches TRBD2 (6 bases). V was cut by 5 bases and J by 0 bases, with 16 bases left in between. Germline V gene lookup returns CDR1 SGHAT and CDR2 FQDESV (reference sequence). The CDR3 has 16 amino acids. CDR3 DNA sequence: TGTGCCAGCAGCCCCCTTGGACGGGAGAACCAAGAGACCCAGTACTTC. Residues: CASSPLGRENQETQYF.